The sequence of this T cell receptor (beta chain) was determined in a study of CD8 T cells in ankylosing spondylitis. Regarding the study as a whole: Earlier studies detected some motif variants in reactive arthritis synovial fluid and blood. Characteristic of ankylosing spondylitis blood, it appeared, was a TCR beta motif comprising about eight highly homologous variants.

V lost 4 bases, J lost 4 bases, and 9 bases stayed unmatched. The CDR3 consists of 16 residues. CDR1 SGHKS and CDR2 YYEKEE come from the germline V gene (reference sequence). This clonotype has only a few counts. Antigen: not known. TCRdb independently ran MiXCR on the 5' RACE reads; one entry per CDR3 protein. Here the sample spans about 350,000 distinct CDR3 sequences, roughly 20% being singletons. This clonotype was sampled from a male donor with ankylosing spondylitis or in good health (not recorded which). The sequenced sample consisted of blood, either unsorted or a sorted T cell fraction (not recorded which). V and J are TRBV5-5 and TRBJ2-1, with TRBD2 matching over 9 bases. The CDR3, as DNA: TGTGCCAGCAGCCTGTTTAGCGGGGGTCCTTACAATGAGCAGTTCTTC. This sequence encodes CASSLFSGGPYNEQFF.